This T cell receptor beta chain was identified during a study of immune heterogeneity within non-small cell lung tumors. A first 10-cycle multiplex round used 32 V-gene and 13 J-gene primers on TCR beta CDR3. In TCRdb, the multiplex PCR reads were re-called with MiXCR into one record per CDR3 protein. In the table there are some 31,000 distinct CDR3 sequences, under 35% of which are singletons. Template input, which was bulk tumor genomic DNA, totaled approximately 600 ng per sample. Biopsies, several per primary tumor and spaced far apart, were collected during surgery. Enrolled individuals presented with untreated, newly diagnosed non-small cell lung cancer and received curative surgery. The donors were patients with newly diagnosed non-small cell lung cancer undergoing curative-intent surgery. The germline V gene encodes CDR1 MNHEY and CDR2 SVGEGT. The CDR3 spans 16 residues. V gave up 4 bases and J gave up 4 bases; unmatched junction bases: 10.

Study results and limitations: Higher local tumor mutational burden went with moderately higher local T-cell clonality, R approximately 0.35. Each patient's tumor sites shared recurring identical dominant CDR3 beta clonotypes, and individual sites also carried their own high-frequency clones.

In this sample, this clonotype turned up many times. Its antigen is undetermined. The chain carries TRBV6-2 or TRBV6-3 and TRBJ2-3; 8 bases line up with TRBD2. Sequenced material: lung tumor tissue. This clonotype was obtained from a man aged 35 to 55 with non-small cell lung cancer. CDR3 protein: CASSLGSGRTSDTQYF. CDR3 sequence (DNA): TGTGCCAGCAGTTTAGGGAGCGGGAGAACATCAGATACGCAGTATTTT.